The 32 T cell receptor beta chains in this list originate from one sample, sequenced in a study of blood T cell repertoires in COVID-19. Repertoires were generated with immunoSEQ multiplex PCR, while TCRdb's copy carries only in-frame clones and drops some. This table holds about 94,000 clones, roughly 78% found once. Sequenced sample: peripheral blood. These receptors all come from a woman aged 80 or older with acute or convalescent COVID-19.

V gene TRBV30 combines with J gene TRBJ2-5; maybe TRBD1 (6 bases). CDR1 and CDR2 from the germline V gene are GTSNPN and SVGIG (reference sequence). The CDR3 loop spans 12 amino acids. The ends were cut back, 2 bases at V and 5 bases at J, with 9 bases in the middle. The CDR3 spells CAWSSTGETQYF. As DNA, the CDR3 is TGTGCCTGGAGTTCCACAGGGGAGACCCAGTACTTC.

This clone was detected only once. The chain combines TRBV29-1 with TRBJ1-1, with D perhaps matching TRBD1 (5 bases). The V gene's germline CDR1 is SQVTM and CDR2 ANQGSEA. CDR3 length: 13 residues. V lost 3 bases and J 4 bases, leaving 12 bases between the germline ends. The CDR3 region has the DNA TGCAGCGTTGACTCTCAGGGAGGCACTGAAGCTTTCTTT. This translates into CSVDSQGGTEAFF. Using reference TRBV29-1 and TRBJ1-1 for the parts outside the CDR3, the full variable domain is SAVISQKPSRDICQRGTSLTIQCQVDSQVTMMFWYRQQPGQSLTLIATANQGSEATYESGFVIDKFPISRPNLTFSTLTVSNMSPEDSSIYLCSVDSQGGTEAFFGQGTRLTVV.

A single count supports this clone. The V and J genes are TRBV6-5 and TRBJ1-6; 8 nucleotides line up with TRBD1. V gave up 5 bases and J gave up 6 bases; unmatched junction bases: 6. CDR1 is MNHEY and CDR2 is SVGAGI in the germline V gene. This CDR3 has 15 amino acids. As DNA, the CDR3 is TGTGCCAGCAGTCCGAGACAGGGGTCTAATTCACCCCTCCACTTT. Residues: CASSPRQGSNSPLHF.

The rearrangement links TRBV6-2 or TRBV6-3 to TRBJ2-5; 8 bases line up with TRBD1. This CDR3 contains 13 residues. V trimming: 5 bases; J trimming: 4 bases; junction bases outside the gene matches: 3. Germline V gene lookup returns CDR1 MNHEY and CDR2 SVGEGT. CDR3 sequence: CASSRTGRETQYF. For the CDR3, the DNA is TGTGCCAGCAGTAGGACAGGGAGAGAGACCCAGTACTTC.

The V gene is TRBV10-3, the J gene TRBJ2-5; no clear D. The V gene's germline CDR1 is ENHRY and CDR2 SYGVKD. The ends were cut back, 2 bases at V and 5 bases at J, with 6 bases in the middle. The CDR3 spans 12 residues. As DNA, the CDR3 is TGTGCCATCAGTGAGGCGGTCGAGACCCAGTACTTC. The encoded protein is CAISEAVETQYF.

V usage is TRBV2 and J usage is TRBJ2-7; TRBD1 is a possible D gene (6 bases). Germline V gene lookup returns CDR1 SNHLY and CDR2 FYNNEI. The CDR3 is made up of 13 amino acids. V lost 7 bases and J lost 3, with 13 bases in between. CDR3 sequence reads: CASIQGVVYEQYF. DNA of the CDR3: TGTGCCAGCATACAGGGAGTGGTCTACGAGCAGTACTTC.

V usage is TRBV10-3 and J usage is TRBJ1-1; TRBD1 is a possible D gene (6 bases). CDR3 length: 17 amino acids. Deletions cut 4 bases from V and 2 bases from J, with 20 bases between. Germline V gene sequence: CDR1 ENHRY, CDR2 SYGVKD. The DNA of the CDR3 is TGTGCCATCAGTGCGTACGGGAGGGGGGAAAGAAACACTGAAGCTTTCTTT. Translated: CAISAYGRGERNTEAFF.

The chain couples TRBV9 to TRBJ2-1; 15 bases line up with TRBD2. Trimming at V came to 2 bases and at J to 10 bases, leaving 10 bases not matched to a gene. CDR3 size: 17 residues. Germline loops: CDR1 SGDLS, CDR2 YYNGEE. Here the CDR3 reads CASSVRGRGLAGGEQFF. The CDR3, as DNA: TGTGCCAGCAGCGTTAGGGGACGGGGACTAGCGGGAGGAGAGCAGTTCTTC.

The chain has TRBV6-5 and TRBJ2-2; D possibly corresponds to TRBD1 (5 bases). Trimming stripped 2 bases from V and 5 bases from J, with 12 bases between. The CDR3 consists of 15 residues. CDR1 and CDR2 from the germline V gene are MNHEY and SVGAGI. In DNA form, the CDR3 reads TGTGCCAGCAGTTACCAACAGGTGAAGACCGGGGAGCTGTTTTTT. Encoded protein: CASSYQQVKTGELFF.

The table lists this clone with a count of one. This chain uses TRBV7-9 with TRBJ2-5; D is unresolved. V was pared by 1 base and J by 5 bases, with 14 bases between. The CDR3 consists of 15 residues. CDR1 and CDR2 from the germline V gene are SEHNR and FQNEAQ (reference sequence). This CDR3 reads CASSLGDHLGETQYF. CDR3 nucleotides: TGTGCCAGCAGCTTAGGAGATCACCTCGGGGAGACCCAGTACTTC.

The chain has TRBV7-9 and TRBJ1-2; the D is unclear. CDR3 length: 14 residues. V dropped 6 bases and J dropped 3 bases, with 14 bases sitting between them. The germline CDR1 and CDR2 sequences are SEHNR and FQNEAQ (reference sequence). Written as DNA, the CDR3 is TGTGCCAGCAGTCCCGAGGGAGCATACTATGGCTACACCTTC. Its protein is CASSPEGAYYGYTF.

CDR3 in amino acids: CASTQDISYNEQFF. CDR3 in DNA: TGTGCCAGCACCCAGGATATCTCCTACAATGAGCAGTTCTTC. The chain links TRBV7-8 to TRBJ2-1; unclear D gene. CDR1 SGHVS and CDR2 FQNEAQ come from the germline V gene. The CDR3 is 14 amino acids. V was trimmed by 7 bases and J by 0 bases, leaving 10 bases between them.

To note about this clone: Other nucleotide sequences in the sample specify the same CDR3. The V and J genes are TRBV11-2 and TRBJ1-3; D may be TRBD1 (5 bases). CDR1 and CDR2 from the germline V gene are SGHAT and FQNNGV. The CDR3 spans 14 residues. The V end was cut by 2 bases, the J end by 2 bases, with 7 bases between. CDR3 region: CASSLQGTGNTIYF. The CDR3, as DNA: TGTGCCAGCAGCTTACAGGGCACTGGAAACACCATATATTTT.

The chain is built from TRBV20-1 and TRBJ2-7; 9 bases fit TRBD1. CDR3 length: 16 residues. Unmatched junction bases numbered 12, after V lost 3 bases and J lost 3 bases. Germline V gene sequence: CDR1 DFQATT, CDR2 SNEGSKA (reference sequence). As DNA, the CDR3 is TGCAGTGCTAGTGGACCGGGACAGGGTCATCGCTACGAGCAGTACTTC. It yields the protein CSASGPGQGHRYEQYF.

Only a few counts were recorded for this clone. The chain has TRBV21-1 and TRBJ2-7; TRBD2 is the table's D call, not checked against the DNA. TRBV21-1 is a known pseudogene. The CDR3 spans 13 residues. The CDR3 reads CASRDPRHYEQYF. In DNA, the CDR3 is TGTGCCAGCAGAGACCCGAGGCATTACGAGCAGTACTTC.

The genes are TRBV9 and TRBJ2-1, with D possibly matching TRBD2 (7 bases). Germline-derived CDR1 and CDR2 are SGDLS and YYNGEE. The CDR3 extends over 15 amino acids. V was cut by 6 bases and J by 4 bases, with 17 bases left in between. CDR3 region: CASTRAGADYNEQFF. CDR3 bases: TGTGCCAGCACGAGGGCGGGGGCAGATTACAATGAGCAGTTCTTC.

Only one count was recorded for this clone. The chain carries TRBV18 and TRBJ2-1, with a weak D call TRBD1 (6 bases). Deletions cut 1 base from V and 9 bases from J, with 28 bases between. CDR3 length: 19 residues. Germline CDR1 reads KGHSH; CDR2 reads LQKENI. The CDR3 bases are TGTGCCAGCTCACCACTTATACAATCACAGGTATCTCCGACAGGTGAGCAGTTCTTC. Translation gives CASSPLIQSQVSPTGEQFF.

The V gene is TRBV2, the J gene TRBJ1-4; 9 nucleotides align to TRBD1. The V gene end was trimmed by 6 bases and the J gene end by 7 bases; junction bases not matched to a gene: 3. Germline CDR1 reads SNHLY; CDR2 reads FYNNEI. The CDR3 consists of 13 residues. CDR3 sequence reads: CASRQGAGEKLFF. The DNA of the CDR3 is TGTGCCAGCAGACAGGGGGCCGGTGAAAAACTGTTTTTT.

The chain couples TRBV2 to TRBJ2-5; 7 bases fit TRBD2. Germline lookup yields CDR1 SNHLY and CDR2 FYNNEI. Trimming removed 3 bases from V and 5 bases from J; junction bases left unmatched: 6. This CDR3 has 14 residues. This CDR3 reads CASSDGRGGETQYF. In DNA form, the CDR3 reads TGTGCCAGCAGTGATGGTAGGGGAGGGGAGACCCAGTACTTC.

The chain joins TRBV18 to TRBJ1-1; D remains ambiguous. V dropped 3 bases and J dropped 7 bases, with 9 bases sitting between them. This CDR3 comprises 12 residues. Germline assignment: CDR1 KGHSH and CDR2 LQKENI. CDR3 loop: CASSPVSGEAFF. The CDR3 DNA reads as TGTGCCAGCTCACCGGTTTCCGGTGAAGCTTTCTTT.

The gene calls are TRBV5-1 and TRBJ2-3, with 9 bases matching TRBD2. J gave up 4 bases and V 4 bases, and 4 bases lay outside the gene matches. Germline CDR1 reads SGHRS; CDR2 reads YFSETQ. The CDR3 extends over 14 amino acids. The CDR3 nucleotides are TGCGCCAGCAGCAGGGGACTAGCAGCAGATACGCAGTATTTT. As protein: CASSRGLAADTQYF.

The chain is built from TRBV15 and TRBJ1-4, with D possibly TRBD1 on 5 matching bases. CDR1 is LNHNV and CDR2 is YYDKDF in the germline V gene (reference sequence). The CDR3 spans 16 residues. Trimming shortened V by 6 bases and J by 5 bases, and 19 bases separated the two germline ends. The CDR3 DNA reads TGTGCCACCAGTCCCGCCGGGGGGTGGAGGAATGAAAAACTGTTTTTT. Residues: CATSPAGGWRNEKLFF.

About this clone: The junction departs from germline at one end; a sequencing error may be responsible. The chain couples TRBV29-1 to TRBJ1-2; 7 bases match TRBD1. This CDR3 has 10 amino acids. Per germline, CDR1 SQVTM and CDR2 ANQGSEA. CDR3 sequence reads: CSVADVGGLF. CDR3 nucleotide sequence: TGCAGCGTTGCGGACGTAGGGGGCCTCTTC.

The chain combines TRBV2 with TRBJ2-7, with 7 bases aligning to TRBD1. There are 14 residues in the CDR3. Trimming removed 6 bases from V and 0 bases from J; junction bases left unmatched: 5. Germline values: CDR1 SNHLY, CDR2 FYNNEI. CDR3 DNA: TGTGCCAGCAGGGACAGGCCATTCTCCTACGAGCAGTACTTC. This encodes CASRDRPFSYEQYF.

The chain is built from TRBV7-3 and TRBJ2-2; the match to TRBD1 covers 7 bases. V was clipped by 3 bases and J by 8 bases; unmatched bases: 3. Per the germline V gene, CDR1 is SGHTA and CDR2 is FQGTGA. The CDR3 has 13 residues. The CDR3 DNA reads TGTGCCAGCAGCTTGAGGGGGCCTGGGGAGCTGTTTTTT. Translation: CASSLRGPGELFF.

This chain uses TRBV5-4 with TRBJ2-5; a weak D match, TRBD1 (6 bases). Germline lookup yields CDR1 SGHNT and CDR2 YYREEE (reference sequence). V dropped 2 bases and J dropped 5 bases, with 10 bases sitting between them. The CDR3 runs 13 residues. The DNA of the CDR3 is TGTGCCAGCAGCTTTTCAGGGGCCGAGACCCAGTACTTC. This gives the protein CASSFSGAETQYF.

The rearrangement uses TRBV5-1 and TRBJ2-3, with no clear D. The CDR3 length is 14 residues. The V gene lost 0 bases and the J gene lost 2 bases, with 7 bases spanning the gap. Germline-derived CDR1 and CDR2 are SGHRS and YFSETQ. DNA for the CDR3: TGCGCCAGCAGCTTGGCCGACACCACAGATACGCAGTATTTT. As protein: CASSLADTTDTQYF. The entire variable domain, with the rest obtained from reference TRBV5-1 and TRBJ2-3, is as follows: KAGVTQTPRYLIKTRGQQVTLSCSPISGHRSVSWYQQTPGQGLQFLFEYFSETQRNKGNFPGRFSGRQFSNSRSEMNVSTLELGDSALYLCASSLADTTDTQYFGPGTRLTVL.

This clone is a singleton in its sample. The chain uses TRBV9 and TRBJ2-2; the match to TRBD1 covers 10 bases. The length of the CDR3 is 16 residues. The germline V gene encodes CDR1 SGDLS and CDR2 YYNGEE. V was pared by 3 bases and J by 6 bases, with 8 bases of the junction left unmatched. CDR3 loop: CASSATSGQGAGELFF. Written as DNA, the CDR3 is TGTGCCAGCAGCGCAACCTCCGGACAGGGGGCCGGGGAGCTGTTTTTT. The complete variable domain, with remaining parts taken from reference TRBV9 and TRBJ2-2, reads DSGVTQTPKHLITATGQRVTLRCSPRSGDLSVYWYQQSLDQGLQFLIQYYNGEERAKGNILERFSAQQFPDLHSELNLSSLELGDSALYFCASSATSGQGAGELFFGEGSRLTVL.

The chain uses TRBV4-1 and TRBJ1-4; the D is unclear. This CDR3 has 16 residues. Trimming took 0 bases from V and 8 from J, leaving 16 bases between them. CDR1 MGHRA and CDR2 YSYEKL come from the germline V gene. This chain's CDR3 is CASSQDPRAGWEKLFF. Here the CDR3 DNA reads TGCGCCAGCAGCCAAGATCCCAGAGCGGGGTGGGAAAAACTGTTTTTT.

This chain connects TRBV5-1 to TRBJ1-2; no definite D call. CDR3 length: 13 amino acids. V lost 2 bases and J lost 0, with 5 bases in between. Germline CDR1 and CDR2: SGHRS and YFSETQ. CDR3 sequence reads: CASSFTANYGYTF. DNA for the CDR3: TGCGCCAGCAGCTTTACAGCTAACTATGGCTACACCTTC. Full variable domain (rest looked up from reference TRBV5-1 and TRBJ1-2): KAGVTQTPRYLIKTRGQQVTLSCSPISGHRSVSWYQQTPGQGLQFLFEYFSETQRNKGNFPGRFSGRQFSNSRSEMNVSTLELGDSALYLCASSFTANYGYTFGSGTRLTVV.

The V and J genes are TRBV11-3 and TRBJ2-2, with D possibly TRBD2 on 5 matching bases. This CDR3 contains 17 residues. Germline V gene sequence: CDR1 SGHNT, CDR2 YENEEA. Trimming took off 5 bases at V and 5 bases at J, with 21 bases between the two ends. CDR3 protein: CASSPFSWGSGTGELFF. Written as DNA, the CDR3 is TGTGCCAGCAGCCCATTCTCATGGGGTTCGGGGACCGGGGAGCTGTTTTTT.

This sequence joins TRBV27 and TRBJ1-2; D is ambiguous. Trimming removed 4 bases at V and 1 base at J, with 10 bases between. This CDR3 spans 14 amino acids. Per germline, CDR1 MNHEY and CDR2 SMNVEV (reference sequence). CDR3 DNA sequence: TGTGCCAGCAGTTCTCGAGGAAGTAACTATGGCTACACCTTC. Translation gives CASSSRGSNYGYTF.